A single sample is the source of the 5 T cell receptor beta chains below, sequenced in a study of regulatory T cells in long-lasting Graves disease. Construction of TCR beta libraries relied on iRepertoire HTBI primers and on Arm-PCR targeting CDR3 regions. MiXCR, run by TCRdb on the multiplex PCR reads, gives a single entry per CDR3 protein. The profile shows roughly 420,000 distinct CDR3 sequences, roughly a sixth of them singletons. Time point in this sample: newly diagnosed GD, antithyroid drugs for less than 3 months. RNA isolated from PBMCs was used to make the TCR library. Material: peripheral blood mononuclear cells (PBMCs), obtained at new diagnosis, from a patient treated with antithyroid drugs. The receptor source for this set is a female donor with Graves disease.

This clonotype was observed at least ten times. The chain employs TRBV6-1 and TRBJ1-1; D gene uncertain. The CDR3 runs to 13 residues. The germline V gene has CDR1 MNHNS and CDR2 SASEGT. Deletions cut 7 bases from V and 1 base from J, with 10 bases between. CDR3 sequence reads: CASTTTENTEAFF. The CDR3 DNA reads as TGTGCCAGCACCACAACTGAGAACACTGAAGCTTTCTTT.

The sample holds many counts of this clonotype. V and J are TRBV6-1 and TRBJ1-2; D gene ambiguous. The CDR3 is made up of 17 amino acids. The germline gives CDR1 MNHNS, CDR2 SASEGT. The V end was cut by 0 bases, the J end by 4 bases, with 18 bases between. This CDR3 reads CASSEASGGSLPYGYTF. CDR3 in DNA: TGTGCCAGCAGTGAAGCGTCAGGCGGATCACTCCCCTATGGCTACACCTTC.

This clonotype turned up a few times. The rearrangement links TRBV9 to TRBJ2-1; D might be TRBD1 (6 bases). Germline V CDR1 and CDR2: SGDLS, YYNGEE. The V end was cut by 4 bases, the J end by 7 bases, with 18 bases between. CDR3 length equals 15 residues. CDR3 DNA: TGTGCCAGCAGCCCAGGGACAACCTCTAGGAATGAGCAGTTCTTC. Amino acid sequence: CASSPGTTSRNEQFF.

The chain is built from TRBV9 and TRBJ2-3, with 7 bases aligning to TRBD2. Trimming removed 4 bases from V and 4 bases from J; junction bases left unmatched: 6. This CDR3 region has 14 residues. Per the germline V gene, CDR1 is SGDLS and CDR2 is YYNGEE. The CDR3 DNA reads TGTGCCAGCAGCTCTCAGCGGGGCGCAGATACGCAGTATTTT. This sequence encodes CASSSQRGADTQYF.

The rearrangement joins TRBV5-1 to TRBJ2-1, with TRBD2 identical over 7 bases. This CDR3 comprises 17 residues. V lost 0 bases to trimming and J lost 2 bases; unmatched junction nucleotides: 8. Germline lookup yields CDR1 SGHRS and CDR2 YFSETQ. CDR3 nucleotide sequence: TGCGCCAGCAGCTTGGCTCCGGGACTAAGGGCCTACAATGAGCAGTTCTTC. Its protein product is CASSLAPGLRAYNEQFF.